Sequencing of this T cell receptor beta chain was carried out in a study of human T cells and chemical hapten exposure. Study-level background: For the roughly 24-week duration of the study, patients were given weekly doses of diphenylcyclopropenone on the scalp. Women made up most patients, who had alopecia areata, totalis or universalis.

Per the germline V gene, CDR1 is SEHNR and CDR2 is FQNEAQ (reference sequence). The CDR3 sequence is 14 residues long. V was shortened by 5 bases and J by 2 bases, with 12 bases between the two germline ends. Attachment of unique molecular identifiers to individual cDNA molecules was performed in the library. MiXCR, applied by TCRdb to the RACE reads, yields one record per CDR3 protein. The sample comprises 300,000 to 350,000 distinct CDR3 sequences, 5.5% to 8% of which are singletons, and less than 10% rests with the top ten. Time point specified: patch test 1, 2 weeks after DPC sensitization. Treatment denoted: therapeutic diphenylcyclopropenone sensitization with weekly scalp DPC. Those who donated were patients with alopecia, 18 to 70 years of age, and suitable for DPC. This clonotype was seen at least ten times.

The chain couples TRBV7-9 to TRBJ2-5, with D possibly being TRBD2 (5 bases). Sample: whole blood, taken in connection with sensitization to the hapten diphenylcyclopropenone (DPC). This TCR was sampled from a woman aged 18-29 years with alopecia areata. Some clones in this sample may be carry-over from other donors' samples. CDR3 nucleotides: TGTGCCAGCAGCCGGAAACTAGTTCAAGAGACCCAGTACTTC. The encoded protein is CASSRKLVQETQYF.